This TCR beta chain was sequenced for a study of blood T cell repertoires in COVID-19. Background on the study: Whether acute or convalescent, the COVID-19 samples came from the United States, Italy and Spain. Nucleic acid was either cDNA or gDNA, and it came from T cells, B-cell-depleted T cells, or PBMCs.

Germline CDR1 reads LGHNA; CDR2 reads YNFKEQ. The CDR3 runs 17 residues. V lost 4 bases, J lost 2 bases, and 11 bases stayed unmatched. As originally analysed: Amplifying reference gene primers gave estimates of nucleated cell counts. Using immunoSEQ multiplex PCR, the repertoire was profiled, and TCRdb retains in-frame clones only, with some absent. V, J and clone size are taken as reported in that table, and D and trimming were inferred from the DNA itself. The repertoire includes about 60,000 clones, about 76% of them detected once, and around 20% sits in the top ten. This chain joins TRBV4-2 and TRBJ2-1; 7 bases agree with TRBD1. Source material: peripheral blood. The TCR sequence derives from a man aged 50 to 60 with active or convalescent COVID-19. The CDR3 is CASSPSYLDRAYNEQFF. In DNA form, the CDR3 reads TGTGCCAGCAGCCCTTCTTATCTCGACAGGGCCTACAATGAGCAGTTCTTC.